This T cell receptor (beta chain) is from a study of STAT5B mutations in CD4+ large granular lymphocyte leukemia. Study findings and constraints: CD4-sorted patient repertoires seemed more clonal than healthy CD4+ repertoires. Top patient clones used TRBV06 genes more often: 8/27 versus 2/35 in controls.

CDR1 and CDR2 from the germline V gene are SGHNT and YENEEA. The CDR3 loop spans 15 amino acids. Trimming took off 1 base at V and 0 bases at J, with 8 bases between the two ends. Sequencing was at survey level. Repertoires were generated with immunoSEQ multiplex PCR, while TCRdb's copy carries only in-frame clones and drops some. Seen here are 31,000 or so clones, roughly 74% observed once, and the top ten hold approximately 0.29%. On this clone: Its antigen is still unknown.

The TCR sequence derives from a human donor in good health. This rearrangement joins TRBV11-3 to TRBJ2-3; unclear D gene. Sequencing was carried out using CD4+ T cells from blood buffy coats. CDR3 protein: CASSLGPVSTDTQYF. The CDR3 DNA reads TGTGCCAGCAGCTTAGGCCCGGTAAGCACAGATACGCAGTATTTT.